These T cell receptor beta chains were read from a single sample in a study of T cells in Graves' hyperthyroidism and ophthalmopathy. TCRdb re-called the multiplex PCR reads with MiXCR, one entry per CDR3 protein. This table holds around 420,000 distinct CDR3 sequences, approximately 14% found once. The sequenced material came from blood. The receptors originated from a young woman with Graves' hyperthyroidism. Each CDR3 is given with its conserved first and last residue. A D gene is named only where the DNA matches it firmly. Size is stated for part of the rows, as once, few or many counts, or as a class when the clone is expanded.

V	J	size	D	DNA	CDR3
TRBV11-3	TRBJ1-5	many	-	TGTGCCAGCAGCCCGGGAATGAGGCAGTATAGCAATCAGCCCCAGCATTTT	CASSPGMRQYSNQPQHF
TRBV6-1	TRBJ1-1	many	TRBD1	TGTGCCAGCAGTGAACAGGGGGCGACGAACACTGAAGCTTTCTTT	CASSEQGATNTEAFF
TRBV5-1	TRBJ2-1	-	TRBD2	TGCGCCAGCCAACCGGGGGGGGGACTAAATGAGCAGTTCTTC	CASQPGGGLNEQFF
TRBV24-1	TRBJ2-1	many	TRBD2	TGTGCCACCAGTGATTTGCGGGGGGGGGGGTACAATGAGCAGTTCTTC	CATSDLRGGGYNEQFF
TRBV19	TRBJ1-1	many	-	TGTGCCAGTAGTCACCCGGGGCCGAACACTGAAGCTTTCTTT	CASSHPGPNTEAFF
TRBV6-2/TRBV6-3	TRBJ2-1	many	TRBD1	TGTGCCAGCAGTCGGGACAGGGTCAATGAGCAGTTCTTC	CASSRDRVNEQFF
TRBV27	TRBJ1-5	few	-	TGTGCCAGCAGTTTGTCCGGGTCGTCGATCAATCAGCCCCAGCATTTT	CASSLSGSSINQPQHF
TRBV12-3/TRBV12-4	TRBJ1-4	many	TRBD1	TGTGCCAGCAGTTTCGTCGGACAGGGTAATGAAAAACTGTTTTTT	CASSFVGQGNEKLFF
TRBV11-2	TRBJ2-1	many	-	TGTGCCAGCAGCTCGGACAGAGACTACAATGAGCAGTTCTTC	CASSSDRDYNEQFF
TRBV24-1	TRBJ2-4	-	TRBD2	TGTGCCACCAGTGACCGACTAGCGGGGGGGGGTTGGGGGAACATTCAGTACTTC	CATSDRLAGGGWGNIQYF
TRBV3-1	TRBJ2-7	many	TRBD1	TGTGCCAGCAGCCAACCCTCGTATAGGACAGGGGGCTACGAGCAGTACTTC	CASSQPSYRTGGYEQYF
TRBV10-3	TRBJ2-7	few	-	TGTGCCACCGGCGGGGACAGAGGATACGAGCAGTACTTC	CATGGDRGYEQYF
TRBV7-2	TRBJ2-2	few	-	TGTGCCAGCAGCCTCAGGGGATCCGGGACGGTGAACACCGGGGAGCTGTTTTTT	CASSLRGSGTVNTGELFF
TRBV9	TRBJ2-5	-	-	TGTGCCAGCAGCGTAGGGCCAGGGAAAGAGACCCAGTACTTC	CASSVGPGKETQYF
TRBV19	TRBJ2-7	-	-	TGTGCCAGTAGTATGACCCGGTCCTACGAGCAGTACTTC	CASSMTRSYEQYF
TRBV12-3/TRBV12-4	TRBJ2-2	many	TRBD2	TGTGCCAGCAGTTTACAACTAGCGGGAACCGGGGAGCTGTTTTTT	CASSLQLAGTGELFF
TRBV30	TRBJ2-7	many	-	TGTGCCTGGAGTGTGGGGGGAGGGGGCCCAACCTACGAGCAGTACTTC	CAWSVGGGGPTYEQYF
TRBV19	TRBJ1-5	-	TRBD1	TGTGCCAGTAGTGAGGGACAGTATAGCAATCAGCCCCAGCATTTT	CASSEGQYSNQPQHF
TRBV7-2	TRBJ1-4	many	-	TGTGCCAGCAGCTTAGTGGGGGGCGAAAACGAAAAACTGTTTTTT	CASSLVGGENEKLFF
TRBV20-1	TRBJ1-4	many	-	TGCAGTGCTAGCGTCAGTCATGAAAAACTGTTTTTT	CSASVSHEKLFF
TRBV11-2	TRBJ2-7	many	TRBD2	TGTGCCAGCAGCCCCACTAGCGGGGGGGGGTACGAGCAGTACTTC	CASSPTSGGGYEQYF
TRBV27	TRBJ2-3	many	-	TGTGCCAGCAGTTTTCATGGGGGGTTCGGCACAGATACGCAGTATTTT	CASSFHGGFGTDTQYF
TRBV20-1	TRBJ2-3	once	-	TGCAGTGCTGGGGACATATCGTCTAGCACAGATACGCAGTATTTT	CSAGDISSSTDTQYF
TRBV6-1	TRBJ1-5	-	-	TGTGCCAGCAGCAAACAGTTAAATCAGCCCCAGCATTTT	CASSKQLNQPQHF
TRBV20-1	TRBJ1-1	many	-	TGCAGTGCACCCCAGCGGGGGACTGAAGCTTTCTTT	CSAPQRGTEAFF
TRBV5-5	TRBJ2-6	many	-	TGTGCCAGCAGGAGAGTCTCTGGGGCCAACGTCCTGACTTTC	CASRRVSGANVLTF
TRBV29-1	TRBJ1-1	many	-	TGCAGCGCCGTGGGCAGAACCAACACTGAAGCTTTCTTT	CSAVGRTNTEAFF
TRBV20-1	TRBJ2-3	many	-	TGCAGTGCTAGATGGGGCGGAGCAGATACGCAGTATTTT	CSARWGGADTQYF
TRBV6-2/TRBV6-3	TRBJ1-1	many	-	TGTGCCAGCAGCCCCCACTATGGACAGAACACTGAAGCTTTCTTT	CASSPHYGQNTEAFF
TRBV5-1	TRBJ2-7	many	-	TGCGCCAGCAGCCCGAAGCTTTTGGACGGACCTCGCGCCTACGAGCAGTACTTC	CASSPKLLDGPRAYEQYF
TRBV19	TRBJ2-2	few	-	TGTGCCTCAAAGGAACAGGCGAACACCGGGGAGCTGTTTTTT	CASKEQANTGELFF
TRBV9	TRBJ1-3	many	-	TGTGCCAGCAGTGACACCGGGACAACTGGAAACACCATATATTTT	CASSDTGTTGNTIYF
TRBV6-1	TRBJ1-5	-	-	TGTGCCAGCAGCTCTCCTACACCGTATAGCAATCAGCCCCAGCATTTT	CASSSPTPYSNQPQHF